This passage covers 11 T cell receptor beta chains from one sample sequenced in a study of T cells expressing NK-cell markers. TCRdb processed the 5' RACE reads again and assigns one entry to each CDR3 protein, with no DNA. Recorded for this sample: roughly 300,000 distinct CDR3 sequences. The sequencing input was blood T cells: a sorted CD56 or NKG2C T cell subset, CD4+ or CD8+ T cells, or bulk PBMC T cells (not recorded which). The receptors were sampled from a woman aged 18 to 69 in good health.

This chain joins TRBV20-1 and TRBJ1-2. Looked up from germline, CDR1 is DFQATT and CDR2 is SNEGSKA (reference sequence). The CDR3 is 12 residues long. The chain's CDR3 is CSAKWLPYGYTF.

The V call is TRBV27, the J call TRBJ2-7; TCRdb returns TRBD1, unconfirmable since there is no DNA. The CDR3 totals 15 residues. Per germline, CDR1 MNHEY and CDR2 SMNVEV (reference sequence). The CDR3 sequence: CASSADRVDTYEQYF.

The chain recombines TRBV5-1 with TRBJ1-2. The CDR3 is 14 residues long. Per the germline V gene, CDR1 is SGHRS and CDR2 is YFSETQ. CDR3 residues: CASSLERGNYGYTF.

This rearrangement joins TRBV7-3 to TRBJ2-6; TCRdb's D gene call, TRBD1, goes unchecked for lack of DNA. Germline CDR1 reads SGHTA; CDR2 reads FQGTGA. CDR3 length equals 17 residues. The CDR3: CASSFETGSSGANVLTF.

The rearrangement uses TRBV14 and TRBJ2-5; the D gene TCRdb calls, TRBD2, cannot be checked with no DNA. Germline CDR1 SGHDN, CDR2 FVKESK. The CDR3 extends over 15 amino acids. CDR3 residues: CASSLRLAGEKTQYF.

The chain employs TRBV18 and TRBJ1-1; TCRdb picks TRBD1, but there is no DNA to check that call. Germline V gene lookup returns CDR1 KGHSH and CDR2 LQKENI. This CDR3 spans 16 amino acids. CDR3 in amino acids: CASSAGLGPTHTEAFF.

V usage is TRBV28 and J usage is TRBJ1-2; checking the TCRdb D call of TRBD1 is not possible without DNA. Germline CDR1 MDHEN, CDR2 SYDVKM. CDR3 length: 14 amino acids. CDR3 region: CASSLTGEVYGYTF.

This sequence joins TRBV7-8 and TRBJ2-1. The CDR3 is 11 residues long. CDR1 and CDR2 (germline): SGHVS, FQNEAQ. CDR3 in amino acids: CASSYDNEQFF.

This rearrangement joins TRBV7-9 to TRBJ1-2. This CDR3 has 14 amino acids. Germline lookup yields CDR1 SEHNR and CDR2 FQNEAQ (reference sequence). CDR3 in amino acids: CASSLPTLAYGYTF.

The rearrangement uses TRBV5-1 and TRBJ2-5; TCRdb returns TRBD1, unconfirmable since there is no DNA. The germline gives CDR1 SGHRS, CDR2 YFSETQ. The CDR3 sequence is 15 residues long. The CDR3 spells CASSLGQGFGETQYF. The entire variable domain, with the rest obtained from reference TRBV5-1 and TRBJ2-5, is as follows: KAGVTQTPRYLIKTRGQQVTLSCSPISGHRSVSWYQQTPGQGLQFLFEYFSETQRNKGNFPGRFSGRQFSNSRSEMNVSTLELGDSALYLCASSLGQGFGETQYFGPGTRLLVL.

V gene TRBV12-3 or TRBV12-4 combines with J gene TRBJ2-2; TCRdb's D call, TRBD1, is unchecked because there is no DNA. The CDR3 is 13 amino acids. CDR3: CASSYTWAGELFF.